The TCR beta chain under discussion was sequenced for a study of CD8+ T cells in alopecia areata. CDR1 and CDR2 from the germline V gene are MDHEN and SYDVKM. Between the trimmed V and J ends, which lost 5 bases and 5 bases, there was a span of 19 bases. CDR3 length equals 16 residues. Extracted from the samples, RNA was reverse transcribed into cDNA to serve as the sequencing template. The repertoire was sequenced with immunoSEQ multiplex PCR; TCRdb's copy has only in-frame clones and lacks some. The sample has 150,000 to 250,000 clones, 58% seen once; the top ten hold more than 5.5%. Comment on this clone: Antigen specificity is unknown.

Whole-study findings and limits: Affected scalp, especially in alopecia totalis/universalis, had a higher clonality than normal scalp did.

Treatment: oral pan-JAK inhibitor, 5-10 mg twice daily. The V gene is TRBV28, the J gene TRBJ1-5; D gene unclear. The sequence derives from a human donor with alopecia areata. The sample was CD4+ T cells sorted from blood, taken at week 24, from a patient treated with tofacitinib. The CDR3 region is CASSPTTAHSHQPQHF. The CDR3 DNA follows: TGTGCCAGCAGTCCAACGACCGCACATTCTCATCAGCCCCAGCATTTT.